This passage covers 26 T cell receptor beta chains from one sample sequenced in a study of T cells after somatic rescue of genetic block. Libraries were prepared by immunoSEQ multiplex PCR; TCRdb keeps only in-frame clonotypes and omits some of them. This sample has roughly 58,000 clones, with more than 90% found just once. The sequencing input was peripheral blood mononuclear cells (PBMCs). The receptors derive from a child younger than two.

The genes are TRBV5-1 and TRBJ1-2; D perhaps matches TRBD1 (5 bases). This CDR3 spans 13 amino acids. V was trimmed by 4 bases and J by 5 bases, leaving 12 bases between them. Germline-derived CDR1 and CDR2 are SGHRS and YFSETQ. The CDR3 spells CASSTGTDYGYTF. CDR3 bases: TGCGCCAGCAGCACCGGGACGGATTATGGCTACACCTTC.

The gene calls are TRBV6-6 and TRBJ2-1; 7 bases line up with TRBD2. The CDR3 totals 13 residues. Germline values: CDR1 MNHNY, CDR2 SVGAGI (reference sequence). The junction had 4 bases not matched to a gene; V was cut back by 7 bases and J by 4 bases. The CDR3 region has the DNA TGTGCCAGCAACAGCGGGGTTTACAATGAGCAGTTCTTC. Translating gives CASNSGVYNEQFF.

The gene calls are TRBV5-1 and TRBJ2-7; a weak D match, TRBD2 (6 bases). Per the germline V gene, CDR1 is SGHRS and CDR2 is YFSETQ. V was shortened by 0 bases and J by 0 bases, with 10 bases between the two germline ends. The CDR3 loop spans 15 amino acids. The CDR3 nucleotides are TGCGCCAGCAGCTTGGCTGGCGGGAACTCCTACGAGCAGTACTTC. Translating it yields CASSLAGGNSYEQYF.

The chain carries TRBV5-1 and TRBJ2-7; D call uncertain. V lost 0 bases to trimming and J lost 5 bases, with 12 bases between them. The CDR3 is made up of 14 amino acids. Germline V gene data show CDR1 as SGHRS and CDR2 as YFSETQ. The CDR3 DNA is TGCGCCAGCAGCTTGGAGGTCAGAATTCACGAGCAGTACTTC. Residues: CASSLEVRIHEQYF.

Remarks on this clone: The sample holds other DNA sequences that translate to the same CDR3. CDR3 in amino acids: CASSIGSGANVLTF. CDR3 nucleotide sequence: TGTGCCAGTAGTATAGGGTCTGGGGCCAACGTCCTGACTTTC. The chain joins TRBV19 to TRBJ2-6; no clear D gene. Trimming took off 1 base at V and 1 base at J, with 2 bases between the two ends. In germline, CDR1 is LNHDA, CDR2 SQIVND (reference sequence). The CDR3 has 14 amino acids.

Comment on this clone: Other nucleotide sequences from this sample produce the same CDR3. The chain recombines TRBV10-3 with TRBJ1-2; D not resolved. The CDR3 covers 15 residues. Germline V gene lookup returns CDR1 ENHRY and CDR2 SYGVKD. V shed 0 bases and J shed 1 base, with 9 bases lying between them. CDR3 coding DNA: TGTGCCATCAGTGAGTCCGGCAGAATTAACTATGGCTACACCTTC. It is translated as CAISESGRINYGYTF.

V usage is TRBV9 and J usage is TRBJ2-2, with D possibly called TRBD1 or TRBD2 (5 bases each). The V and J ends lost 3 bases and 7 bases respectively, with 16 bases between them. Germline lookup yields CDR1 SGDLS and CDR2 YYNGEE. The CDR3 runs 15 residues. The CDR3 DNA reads TGTGCCAGCAGCGCCGGGACCCCTAGGGGCGGGGAGCTGTTTTTT. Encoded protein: CASSAGTPRGGELFF.

CDR3 bases: TGTGCCAGCAGCTTATCCAGGGACGAGCAGTTCTTC. This codes for CASSLSRDEQFF. The rearrangement uses TRBV13 and TRBJ2-1; the D call may be TRBD1 or TRBD2 (5 bases each). The CDR3 contains 12 residues. Per the germline V gene, CDR1 is PRHDT and CDR2 is FYEKMQ (reference sequence). Trimming removed 2 bases at V and 10 bases at J, with 9 bases between.

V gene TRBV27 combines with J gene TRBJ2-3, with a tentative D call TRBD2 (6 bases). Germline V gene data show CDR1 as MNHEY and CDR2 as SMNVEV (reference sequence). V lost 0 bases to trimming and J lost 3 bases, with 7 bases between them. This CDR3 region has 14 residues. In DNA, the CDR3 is TGTGCCAGCAGTTTATCGACTAGTACAGATACGCAGTATTTT. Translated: CASSLSTSTDTQYF.

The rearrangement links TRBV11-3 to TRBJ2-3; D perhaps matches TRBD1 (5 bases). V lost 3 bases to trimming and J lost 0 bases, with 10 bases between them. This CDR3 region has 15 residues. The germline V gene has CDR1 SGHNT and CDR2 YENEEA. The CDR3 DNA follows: TGTGCCAGCAGCTTCTCACAGGCTAGCACAGATACGCAGTATTTT. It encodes CASSFSQASTDTQYF.

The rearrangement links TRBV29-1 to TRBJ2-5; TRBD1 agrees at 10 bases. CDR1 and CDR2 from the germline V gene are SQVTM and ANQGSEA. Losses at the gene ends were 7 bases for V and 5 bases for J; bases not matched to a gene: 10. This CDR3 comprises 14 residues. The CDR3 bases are TGCAGCGCCGTCCGGGACAGGGGTTGGGAGACCCAGTACTTC. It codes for CSAVRDRGWETQYF.

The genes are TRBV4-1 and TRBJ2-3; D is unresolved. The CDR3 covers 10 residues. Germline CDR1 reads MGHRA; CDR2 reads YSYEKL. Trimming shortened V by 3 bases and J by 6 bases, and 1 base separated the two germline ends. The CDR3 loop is CASSHDTQYF. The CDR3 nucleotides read TGCGCCAGCAGCCACGATACGCAGTATTTT.

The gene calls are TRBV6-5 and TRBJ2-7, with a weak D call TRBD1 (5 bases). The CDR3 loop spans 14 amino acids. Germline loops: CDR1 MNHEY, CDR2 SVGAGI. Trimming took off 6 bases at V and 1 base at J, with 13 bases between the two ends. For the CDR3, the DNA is TGTGCCAGCAGCCCCTTCCAGGGATCCTACGAGCAGTACTTC. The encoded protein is CASSPFQGSYEQYF.

The CDR3 spells CASSFGLAALSTDTQYF. The CDR3 bases are TGTGCCAGCAGCTTCGGACTAGCGGCCCTGAGCACAGATACGCAGTATTTT. V is TRBV5-8 and J is TRBJ2-3; 10 nucleotides line up with TRBD2. This CDR3 is built from 17 residues. The germline gives CDR1 SGHTS, CDR2 YDEGEE. The V gene end was trimmed by 2 bases and the J gene end by 0 bases; junction bases not matched to a gene: 6.

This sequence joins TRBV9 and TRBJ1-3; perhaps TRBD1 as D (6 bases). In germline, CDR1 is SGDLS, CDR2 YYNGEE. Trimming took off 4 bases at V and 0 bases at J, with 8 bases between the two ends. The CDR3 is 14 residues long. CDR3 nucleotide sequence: TGTGCCAGCAGCCGGACAGTCTCTGGAAACACCATATATTTT. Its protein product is CASSRTVSGNTIYF.

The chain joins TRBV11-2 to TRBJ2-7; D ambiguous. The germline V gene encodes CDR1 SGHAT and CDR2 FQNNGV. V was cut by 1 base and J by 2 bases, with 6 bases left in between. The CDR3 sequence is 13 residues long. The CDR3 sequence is CASSLGTTYEQYF. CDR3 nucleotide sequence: TGTGCCAGCAGCTTAGGGACGACCTACGAGCAGTACTTC.

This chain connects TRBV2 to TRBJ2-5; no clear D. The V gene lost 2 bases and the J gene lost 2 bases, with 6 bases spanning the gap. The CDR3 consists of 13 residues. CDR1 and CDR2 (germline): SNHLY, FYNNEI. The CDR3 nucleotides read TGTGCCAGCAGTGAACCTAGACAAGAGACCCAGTACTTC. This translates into CASSEPRQETQYF.

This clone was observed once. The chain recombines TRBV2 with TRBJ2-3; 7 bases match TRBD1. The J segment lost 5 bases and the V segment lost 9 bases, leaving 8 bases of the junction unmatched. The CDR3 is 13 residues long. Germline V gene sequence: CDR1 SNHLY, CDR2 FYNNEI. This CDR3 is CARGAHRGDTQYF. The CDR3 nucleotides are TGTGCCAGAGGGGCCCACAGGGGAGATACGCAGTATTTT. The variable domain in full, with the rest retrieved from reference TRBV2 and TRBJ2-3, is EPEVTQTPSHQVTQMGQEVILRCVPISNHLYFYWYRQILGQKVEFLVSFYNNEISEKSEIFDDQFSVERPDGSNFTLKIRSTKLEDSAMYFCARGAHRGDTQYFGPGTRLTVL.

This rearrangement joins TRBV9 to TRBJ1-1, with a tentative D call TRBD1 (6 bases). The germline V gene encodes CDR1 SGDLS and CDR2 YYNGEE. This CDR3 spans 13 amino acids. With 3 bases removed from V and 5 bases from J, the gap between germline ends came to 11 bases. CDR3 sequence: CASSGGGGTEAFF. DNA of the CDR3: TGTGCCAGCAGCGGAGGGGGAGGTACTGAAGCTTTCTTT.

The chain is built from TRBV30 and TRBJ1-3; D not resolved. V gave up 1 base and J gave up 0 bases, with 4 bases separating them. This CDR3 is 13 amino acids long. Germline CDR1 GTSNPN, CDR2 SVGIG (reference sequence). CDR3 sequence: CAWSGDSGNTIYF. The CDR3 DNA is TGTGCCTGGAGTGGAGACTCTGGAAACACCATATATTTT.

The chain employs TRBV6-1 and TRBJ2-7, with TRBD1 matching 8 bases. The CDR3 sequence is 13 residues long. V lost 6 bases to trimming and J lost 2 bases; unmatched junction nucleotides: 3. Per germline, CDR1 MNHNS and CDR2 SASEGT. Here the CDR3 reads CASRGDRTYEQYF. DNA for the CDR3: TGTGCCAGCAGGGGGGACAGGACCTACGAGCAGTACTTC.

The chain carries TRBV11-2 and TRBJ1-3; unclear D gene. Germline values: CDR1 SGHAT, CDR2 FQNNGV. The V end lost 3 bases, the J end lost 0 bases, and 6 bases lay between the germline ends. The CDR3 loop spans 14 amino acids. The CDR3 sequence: CASSFSPSGNTIYF. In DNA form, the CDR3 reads TGTGCCAGCAGCTTCTCCCCCTCTGGAAACACCATATATTTT.

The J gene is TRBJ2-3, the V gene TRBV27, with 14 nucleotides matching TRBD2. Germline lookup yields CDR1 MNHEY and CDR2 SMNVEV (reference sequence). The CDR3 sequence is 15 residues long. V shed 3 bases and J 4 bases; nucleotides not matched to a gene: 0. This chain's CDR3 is CASSLGLAGADTQYF. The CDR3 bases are TGTGCCAGCAGTTTGGGACTAGCGGGAGCAGATACGCAGTATTTT.

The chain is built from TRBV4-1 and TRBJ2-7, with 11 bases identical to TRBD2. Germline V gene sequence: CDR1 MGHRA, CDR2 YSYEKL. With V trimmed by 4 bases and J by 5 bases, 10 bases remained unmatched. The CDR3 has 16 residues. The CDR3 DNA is TGCGCCAGCAGCCGCGCACTAGCGGGAGTCTACCACGAGCAGTACTTC. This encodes CASSRALAGVYHEQYF.

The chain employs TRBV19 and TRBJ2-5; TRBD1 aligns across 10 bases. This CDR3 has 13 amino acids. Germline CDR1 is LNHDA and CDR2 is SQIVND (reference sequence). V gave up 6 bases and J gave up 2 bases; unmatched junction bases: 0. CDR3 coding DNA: TGTGCCAGTAGGGACAGGGGGCAAGAGACCCAGTACTTC. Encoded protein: CASRDRGQETQYF.

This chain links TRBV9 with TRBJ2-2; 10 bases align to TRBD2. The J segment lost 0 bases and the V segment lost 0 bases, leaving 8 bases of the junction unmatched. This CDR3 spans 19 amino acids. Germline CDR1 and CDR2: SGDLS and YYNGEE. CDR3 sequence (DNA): TGTGCCAGCAGCGTAGCGTCTAGCGGGAGATATACGAACACCGGGGAGCTGTTTTTT. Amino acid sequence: CASSVASSGRYTNTGELFF.